This T cell receptor beta chain comes out of a study of identical twins. Overall study findings and caveats: Diverse VJ usage suggested most zero-insertion clonotypes were not invariant T cells. Rather than following the same donors, the conclusions depended on cross-sectional statistical analysis.

As to this clonotype: Its target is unknown.

One entry per CDR3 protein, called by TCRdb with MiXCR from the 5' RACE reads. This table holds 400,000 to 650,000 distinct CDR3 sequences, approximately 22% found once. J gave up 7 bases and V 6 bases, and 1 base lay outside the gene matches. CDR3 length equals 12 residues. These data were likewise used in another study, on T cells expressing NK-cell markers.

The sample comprised CD4+ T cells sorted from blood. The chain couples TRBV12-3 or TRBV12-4 to TRBJ1-5, with 9 bases matching TRBD1. The receptor comes from a woman aged 18-29 years in good health. The CDR3 DNA sequence: TGTGCCAGCAGGGACAGGGGCCAGCCCCAGCATTTT. Its protein product is CASRDRGQPQHF.